This T cell receptor (beta chain) was obtained from a study of spatial heterogeneity in lung cancer. This clonotype was seen many times. The CDR3 is made up of 17 amino acids. Germline-derived CDR1 and CDR2 are DFQATT and SNEGSKA (reference sequence). Deletions cut 0 bases from V and 5 bases from J, with 22 bases between. Time point given: blood at routine non-recurrence follow-up after resection. In TCRdb, the 5' RACE reads were re-called with MiXCR into one record per CDR3 protein. This sample has 9,500 to 12,000 distinct CDR3 sequences, with over 9.5% found just once. The chain joins TRBV20-1 to TRBJ2-5; D not certain. This specimen consisted of PBMCs, obtained at follow-up. The TCR sequence derives from a female donor with early-stage non-small cell lung cancer. For the CDR3, the DNA is TGCAGTGCTAGAGAAATAGTCCGCGTGGCTAGTAGTGAGACCCAGTACTTC. Amino acids: CSAREIVRVASSETQYF.